These T cell receptor beta chains were read from a single sample in a study of T cells after posttransplantation cyclophosphamide. The assay was immunoSEQ multiplex PCR, and TCRdb's table has in-frame clones only and misses some. The table includes 9,500 to 14,000 clones, about nine tenths detected once. The material sequenced was PBMCs, taken after allogeneic stem cell transplant with posttransplant cyclophosphamide. The receptors shown here come from a female patient in her 30s who received an allogeneic stem cell transplant from an unrelated donor, was CMV-positive, and had no GVHD. A share of the T cells may be of graft donor origin. CDR3s include the opening cysteine and the closing phenylalanine or tryptophan. Fields, in order: CDR3 DNA, CDR3 protein, J gene, D gene, V gene, clone size. The D gene is left open where the match is weak. Not every row has a clone size; where given, it reads once, few, many or a size class.

DNA: TGCGCCAGCAGCTTCCAGGGGGCCTCCTACAATGAGCAGTTCTTC
CDR3: CASSFQGASYNEQFF
J: TRBJ2-1
D: TRBD1
V: TRBV5-1
size: -

DNA: TGTGCCATCAGTGAGGGACCCGGGACTAGCGGAAACTTC
CDR3: CAISEGPGTSGNF
J: TRBJ2-7
D: TRBD2
V: TRBV10-3
size: -

DNA: TGTGCCAGCAGTTTTTTGTCGGGCACAGATACGCAGTATTTT
CDR3: CASSFLSGTDTQYF
J: TRBJ2-3
D: -
V: TRBV28
size: -

DNA: TGTGCCAGCAGCCAAGTAAGGGGGGGGGCCAACGTCGTCGAGCAGTACTTC
CDR3: CASSQVRGGANVVEQYF
J: TRBJ2-7
D: -
V: TRBV4-2
size: -

DNA: TGTGCCAGCAGTTTTGGCAGGGGACTATCCGTCAAAAACTACGAGCAGTACTTC
CDR3: CASSFGRGLSVKNYEQYF
J: TRBJ2-7
D: -
V: TRBV27
size: -

DNA: TGTGCCAGCCAGGGCGGGAAGGATCAGCCCCAGCATTTT
CDR3: CASQGGKDQPQHF
J: TRBJ1-5
D: -
V: TRBV6-1
size: few

DNA: TGTGCCAGCAGTGGACAGGGTCGCGAGCAGTACTTC
CDR3: CASSGQGREQYF
J: TRBJ2-7
D: TRBD1
V: TRBV6-1
size: -

DNA: TGTGCCATCATCGCAGCGGGAGGGCCCCACTCCTACAATGAGCAGTTCTTC
CDR3: CAIIAAGGPHSYNEQFF
J: TRBJ2-1
D: TRBD2
V: TRBV10-3
size: -

DNA: TGTGCCAGTAGTATTATACTAGCGGGAGAAAGTGAGCAGTACTTC
CDR3: CASSIILAGESEQYF
J: TRBJ2-7
D: TRBD2
V: TRBV19
size: -

DNA: TGCAGCGTTAAACCTCGACAGGGACTGAGCTCCTACGAGCAGTACTTC
CDR3: CSVKPRQGLSSYEQYF
J: TRBJ2-7
D: -
V: TRBV29-1
size: -

DNA: TGTGCCAGCAGCGTAGGACAGGGAACCTACGAGCAGTACTTC
CDR3: CASSVGQGTYEQYF
J: TRBJ2-7
D: TRBD1
V: TRBV9
size: -

DNA: TGTGCCACCCGGGGGGGGAGCGGGAGGCTAGAGACCCAGTACTTC
CDR3: CATRGGSGRLETQYF
J: TRBJ2-5
D: TRBD2
V: TRBV27
size: -

DNA: TGTGCCAGCAGCTTGCGACAGGGGCCCTACGAGCAGTACTTC
CDR3: CASSLRQGPYEQYF
J: TRBJ2-7
D: TRBD1
V: TRBV5-6
size: -

DNA: TGTGCCAGCAGGACCGTCCAAGGAGGGACAGGAGGTTCACCCCTCCACTTT
CDR3: CASRTVQGGTGGSPLHF
J: TRBJ1-6
D: TRBD1
V: TRBV7-9
size: -

DNA: TGTGCCAGCAGTTTATTTAGCGGGGGGGCCGGCGGGGAGCTGTTTTTT
CDR3: CASSLFSGGAGGELFF
J: TRBJ2-2
D: TRBD2
V: TRBV28
size: few

DNA: TGTGCCACCGAAACAGAGAACACTGAAGCTTTCTTT
CDR3: CATETENTEAFF
J: TRBJ1-1
D: -
V: TRBV19
size: -

DNA: TGCAGCGGCGTGGGGACACCGGAGACCCAGTACTTC
CDR3: CSGVGTPETQYF
J: TRBJ2-5
D: -
V: TRBV29-1
size: -

DNA: TGTGCCAGCTCGGACACATTGAACACTGAAGCTTTCTTT
CDR3: CASSDTLNTEAFF
J: TRBJ1-1
D: -
V: TRBV19
size: -

DNA: TGTGCCATCACCCCGGGGGGCGAGCAGTACTTC
CDR3: CAITPGGEQYF
J: TRBJ2-7
D: TRBD2
V: TRBV10-3
size: few

DNA: TGTGCCATCAGTGAGGCGGTGTGGAGTCCCATAACAGATACGCAGTATTTT
CDR3: CAISEAVWSPITDTQYF
J: TRBJ2-3
D: -
V: TRBV10-3
size: -

DNA: TGTGCCAGCAGCGTGGGTGCTGGGGAGGGGATAGGGCGTACCGACTACGAGCAGTACTTC
CDR3: CASSVGAGEGIGRTDYEQYF
J: TRBJ2-7
D: TRBD2
V: TRBV9
size: -

DNA: TGTGCCAGCAGCTTACTTCCCACCGGGGAGCTGTTTTTT
CDR3: CASSLLPTGELFF
J: TRBJ2-2
D: -
V: TRBV11-3
size: -

DNA: TGTGCCAGCTGTAGTCCAGCTAGCGGCGATTCCTACGAGCAGTACTTC
CDR3: CASCSPASGDSYEQYF
J: TRBJ2-7
D: TRBD2
V: TRBV6-6
size: -

DNA: TGTGCCAGCAGCGTAGACGGAGCGGGAGCCTGGTCCTACGAGCAGTACTTC
CDR3: CASSVDGAGAWSYEQYF
J: TRBJ2-7
D: TRBD2
V: TRBV9
size: once

DNA: TGTGCCAGCAGTTCCGCGGACAGGGACTATGGCTACACCTTC
CDR3: CASSSADRDYGYTF
J: TRBJ1-2
D: TRBD1
V: TRBV28
size: -

DNA: TGTGCCAGCTCACCACTGGGGGGGTCACTTGGCACAGATACGCAGTATTTT
CDR3: CASSPLGGSLGTDTQYF
J: TRBJ2-3
D: TRBD2
V: TRBV18
size: -

DNA: TGCGCCAGCAGCACTACTCCAGGGGGCAACACTGAAGCTTTCTTT
CDR3: CASSTTPGGNTEAFF
J: TRBJ1-1
D: TRBD1
V: TRBV5-1
size: -

DNA: TGTGCCTGCCGTGGGAGTGGCTACACCTTC
CDR3: CACRGSGYTF
J: TRBJ1-2
D: -
V: TRBV30
size: once

DNA: TGTGCCAGTAGTATAACGGGTGAGGTGGATTCCGAGCAGTACTTC
CDR3: CASSITGEVDSEQYF
J: TRBJ2-7
D: -
V: TRBV19
size: -

DNA: TGTGCCAGCAGCTTAGGGAGAGGGCAGCCCCAGCATTTT
CDR3: CASSLGRGQPQHF
J: TRBJ1-5
D: -
V: TRBV7-6
size: large

DNA: TGTGCCAGCGTCCGGGACAGGGTTGGCAGCAATCAGCCCCAGCATTTT
CDR3: CASVRDRVGSNQPQHF
J: TRBJ1-5
D: TRBD1
V: TRBV2
size: once

DNA: TGTGCCAGCAGCGTCGGGACTAGCAGCCAAGAGACCCAGTACTTC
CDR3: CASSVGTSSQETQYF
J: TRBJ2-5
D: TRBD2
V: TRBV9
size: once

DNA: TGTGCCAGCAGCGTAGGGGACTGGAACACTGAAGCTTTCTTT
CDR3: CASSVGDWNTEAFF
J: TRBJ1-1
D: -
V: TRBV9
size: -

DNA: TGTGCCAGCTCACCTCAGACAGTGTACCAAGAGACCCAGTACTTC
CDR3: CASSPQTVYQETQYF
J: TRBJ2-5
D: -
V: TRBV18
size: -

DNA: TGTGCCAGCAGCTCAAACAGGGCCACTGAAGCTTTCTTT
CDR3: CASSSNRATEAFF
J: TRBJ1-1
D: -
V: TRBV5-6
size: -

DNA: TGTGCCAGCAGCTTGGGAAGGGTGGCGGGAAATGTCTACGAGCAGTACTTC
CDR3: CASSLGRVAGNVYEQYF
J: TRBJ2-7
D: -
V: TRBV5-5
size: -

DNA: TGCGCCAGCAGCACCTCCGGACTAGCGGGAAACAATGAGCAGTTCTTC
CDR3: CASSTSGLAGNNEQFF
J: TRBJ2-1
D: TRBD2
V: TRBV5-1
size: -

DNA: TGTGCCAAAGTAGGGGCCCCCTACAATGAGCAGTTCTTC
CDR3: CAKVGAPYNEQFF
J: TRBJ2-1
D: -
V: TRBV2
size: -

DNA: TGTGCCAGCAGTTTAACAGGGGACTCCACTGAAGCTTTCTTT
CDR3: CASSLTGDSTEAFF
J: TRBJ1-1
D: TRBD1
V: TRBV6-5
size: -

DNA: TGTGCCAGCAGTTACCGGGGACAGGGGCAGCCCCAGCATTTT
CDR3: CASSYRGQGQPQHF
J: TRBJ1-5
D: TRBD1
V: TRBV6-6
size: -

DNA: TGTGCCAGCAGCTTGGATTCAGGGAAAGACACCTTC
CDR3: CASSLDSGKDTF
J: TRBJ1-2
D: -
V: TRBV5-4
size: once

DNA: TGCGCCAGCAGCTGGGGCGGTGGGGGGGCACCAGATACGCAGTATTTT
CDR3: CASSWGGGGAPDTQYF
J: TRBJ2-3
D: -
V: TRBV5-1
size: -

DNA: TGTGCCAGTAGTATATCCCTATATCGGGGGACTAGCGGATCCTACGAGCAGTACTTC
CDR3: CASSISLYRGTSGSYEQYF
J: TRBJ2-7
D: TRBD2
V: TRBV19
size: -

DNA: TGCAGCGTCCGGGGGGAGGGTAGTACCTACAATGAGCAGTTCTTC
CDR3: CSVRGEGSTYNEQFF
J: TRBJ2-1
D: TRBD2
V: TRBV29-1
size: -

DNA: TGCGCCAGCAGCTCCGCGGGCAATGAAAAACTGTTTTTT
CDR3: CASSSAGNEKLFF
J: TRBJ1-4
D: -
V: TRBV5-1
size: -

DNA: TGTGCCAGCAGTAGAAAGGGAGGGACAGGGAAGCCCCAGCATTTT
CDR3: CASSRKGGTGKPQHF
J: TRBJ1-5
D: TRBD1
V: TRBV6-5
size: -

DNA: TGTGCCAGCAGCTTAAGGCGAGGCGAGGGCTACACCTTC
CDR3: CASSLRRGEGYTF
J: TRBJ1-2
D: -
V: TRBV11-2
size: -

DNA: TGCGCCAGCAGCCCGGGATTACAGGGGGGCAAGAGTGGTAATGAGCAGTTCTTC
CDR3: CASSPGLQGGKSGNEQFF
J: TRBJ2-1
D: TRBD1
V: TRBV5-1
size: once

DNA: TGTGCCAGCAGTTCAGGTATTTCTCCCCACGAGCAGTACTTC
CDR3: CASSSGISPHEQYF
J: TRBJ2-7
D: -
V: TRBV7-6
size: -

DNA: TGTGCCAGCAGTCCGGGACTAGCGTACAATGAGCAGTTCTTC
CDR3: CASSPGLAYNEQFF
J: TRBJ2-1
D: TRBD2
V: TRBV6-1
size: -

DNA: TGTGCCAGCAGCTTTTCTGGCCCCTTCACCGGGGAGCTGTTTTTT
CDR3: CASSFSGPFTGELFF
J: TRBJ2-2
D: -
V: TRBV11-2
size: -

DNA: TGTGCCAGCAGTGTAGACAGGGGTATTCATGAAGCTTTCTTT
CDR3: CASSVDRGIHEAFF
J: TRBJ1-1
D: TRBD1
V: TRBV2
size: -

DNA: TGTGCCAGCAGACCCGACAGGGCGGGTGGCTACACCTTC
CDR3: CASRPDRAGGYTF
J: TRBJ1-2
D: TRBD1
V: TRBV28
size: -

DNA: TGTGCCAGCAGATCTAGCGGGAGCATCCCCTACGAGCAGTACTTC
CDR3: CASRSSGSIPYEQYF
J: TRBJ2-7
D: TRBD2
V: TRBV6-5
size: once

DNA: TGTGCAAGTCGCTTCTTCAGGGGGACCTCCCTTAGCAATCAGCCCCAGCATTTT
CDR3: CASRFFRGTSLSNQPQHF
J: TRBJ1-5
D: -
V: TRBV12-2
size: -